What follows are 21 T cell receptor beta chains derived from one specimen sequenced in a study of T-cell reconstitution after alpha-beta-depleted transplantation in children. During its preparation, the TCRbeta library received unique molecular identifiers. TCRdb recomputed calls from the PCR reads with MiXCR, one row per CDR3 protein. The table has a few hundred thousand distinct CDR3 sequences, over 9.5% seen once. The material sequenced was PBMCs from the stem cell graft donor, taken from the stem cell graft. The source is a human donor who donated a stem cell graft to a child with SCID.

In this sample, this clonotype turned up many times. This chain uses TRBV4-1 with TRBJ2-1; TRBD2 aligns across 7 bases. Germline lookup yields CDR1 MGHRA and CDR2 YSYEKL. J lost 8 bases, V lost 4 bases, and 5 bases had no gene match. There are 13 residues in the CDR3. CDR3 nucleotides: TGCGCCAGCAGCCCAAGGAGCGGGGATGAGCAGTTCTTC. Amino acid sequence: CASSPRSGDEQFF.

A note on this clonotype: A read error may explain this, as a much larger clone is one base away. V gene TRBV19 combines with J gene TRBJ1-4; no firm D call. Between the trimmed V and J ends, which lost 4 bases and 10 bases, there was a span of 13 bases. The germline CDR1 and CDR2 sequences are LNHDA and SQIVND (reference sequence). The CDR3 is 13 residues long. In DNA form, the CDR3 reads TGTGCCAGTAGTAATCAGAGGAAGGGAAAACTGTTTTTT. Amino acids: CASSNQRKGKLFF.

This clonotype was counted ten times or more. This chain connects TRBV5-1 to TRBJ1-2; 8 positions match TRBD1. This CDR3 is built from 13 residues. In germline, CDR1 is SGHRS, CDR2 YFSETQ. V was pared by 4 bases and J by 8 bases, with 7 bases of the junction left unmatched. The CDR3 nucleotides read TGCGCCAGCAGCCTAGGACAGGGCGAAGGCTACACCTTC. As protein: CASSLGQGEGYTF. The variable domain in full, with the rest retrieved from reference TRBV5-1 and TRBJ1-2, is KAGVTQTPRYLIKTRGQQVTLSCSPISGHRSVSWYQQTPGQGLQFLFEYFSETQRNKGNFPGRFSGRQFSNSRSEMNVSTLELGDSALYLCASSLGQGEGYTFGSGTRLTVV.

The rearrangement uses TRBV7-2 and TRBJ1-2; D not certain. V dropped 1 base and J dropped 0 bases, with 12 bases sitting between them. Germline V lookup: CDR1 SGHTA, CDR2 FQGNSA. The CDR3 is made up of 16 amino acids. The DNA of the CDR3 is TGTGCCAGCAGCTTAGTTCTCCCGGGTTCTAACTATGGCTACACCTTC. This codes for CASSLVLPGSNYGYTF.

This clonotype has a count of ten or more. The V gene is TRBV18, the J gene TRBJ2-1; 12 nucleotides agree with TRBD2. V trimming: 2 bases; J trimming: 0 bases; junction bases outside the gene matches: 5. Germline V gene lookup returns CDR1 KGHSH and CDR2 LQKENI. The CDR3 is made up of 18 amino acids. The CDR3 DNA sequence: TGTGCCAGCTCACCAACTAGCGGGGGGCCCAGCTCCTACAATGAGCAGTTCTTC. Protein sequence: CASSPTSGGPSSYNEQFF.

This clonotype was found a few times. The chain is built from TRBV11-1 and TRBJ2-1; no firm D call. V lost 1 base to trimming and J lost 2 bases, with 9 bases between them. Germline-derived CDR1 and CDR2 are SGHAT and FQDESV (reference sequence). This CDR3 is built from 15 residues. CDR3 nucleotides: TGTGCCAGCAGCTTAGTGGGTGAGGCCTACAATGAGCAGTTCTTC. Translation gives CASSLVGEAYNEQFF.

This rearrangement joins TRBV7-9 to TRBJ2-5; 9 bases are a match to TRBD2. This CDR3 is built from 17 residues. V trimming: 6 bases; J trimming: 0 bases; junction bases outside the gene matches: 11. CDR1 is SEHNR, CDR2 FQNEAQ, per germline (reference sequence). CDR3 region: CASRQTSSGAYQETQYF. DNA for the CDR3: TGTGCCAGCAGGCAGACGTCTAGCGGGGCTTACCAAGAGACCCAGTACTTC. Combining the CDR3 with reference TRBV7-9 and TRBJ2-5 gives the whole variable domain DTGVSQNPRHKITKRGQNVTFRCDPISEHNRLYWYRQTLGQGPEFLTYFQNEAQLEKSRLLSDRFSAERPKGSFSTLEIQRTEQGDSAMYLCASRQTSSGAYQETQYFGPGTRLLVL.

This clonotype was recorded many times. The chain uses TRBV27 and TRBJ1-5; D is perhaps TRBD1 (5 bases). CDR3 length: 18 residues. Per the germline V gene, CDR1 is MNHEY and CDR2 is SMNVEV (reference sequence). Deletions cut 3 bases from V and 2 bases from J, with 20 bases between. The CDR3 here is CASSFGPLGGMGNQPQHF. The DNA of the CDR3 is TGTGCCAGCAGTTTCGGGCCCCTGGGGGGTATGGGCAATCAGCCCCAGCATTTT.

This clonotype was detected many times. CDR3 sequence (DNA): TGTGCCACCCGGACGGCGAAGAACACTGAAGCTTTCTTT. It codes for CATRTAKNTEAFF. The rearrangement uses TRBV12-3 or TRBV12-4 and TRBJ1-1, with D unresolved. The CDR3 is 13 amino acids. Trimming removed 10 bases at V and 1 base at J, with 13 bases between.

In its sample, this clonotype was seen a few times. The CDR3 region has the DNA TGTGCCAGCAGGCAGACTAGCGGGGCCTACGAGCAGTACTTC. Translated, it gives CASRQTSGAYEQYF. V usage is TRBV3-1 and J usage is TRBJ2-7; 11 bases line up with TRBD2. The V gene end was trimmed by 6 bases and the J gene end by 2 bases; junction bases not matched to a gene: 3. The CDR3 has 14 residues. Looked up from germline, CDR1 is LGHDT and CDR2 is YNNKEL (reference sequence).

The table lists this clonotype with many counts. The genes are TRBV4-2 and TRBJ2-3; 11 bases map to TRBD2. This CDR3 region has 18 residues. CDR1 is LGHNA and CDR2 is YNFKEQ in the germline V gene. The V segment lost 4 bases and the J segment 0 bases; nucleotides outside the gene matches: 9. The CDR3 DNA follows: TGTGCCAGCAGCCCCAGACTAGCGGGGTTATCTAGCACAGATACGCAGTATTTT. Translated, it gives CASSPRLAGLSSTDTQYF.

This clonotype was recorded many times. The chain joins TRBV5-1 to TRBJ2-3; no firm D call. Germline V gene data show CDR1 as SGHRS and CDR2 as YFSETQ. The CDR3 contains 17 residues. V was shortened by 4 bases and J by 0 bases, with 18 bases between the two germline ends. CDR3 region: CASSRGRTDFSTDTQYF. The CDR3 nucleotides read TGCGCCAGCAGCCGAGGCCGTACAGACTTTAGCACAGATACGCAGTATTTT.

In the case of this clonotype: This may be a read error, as it is one base from a much larger clone. V usage is TRBV15 and J usage is TRBJ2-3; D call uncertain. The end of the DNA aligns better with TRBJ1-5, so the J call may be wrong. The CDR3 contains 17 residues. The germline V gene has CDR1 LNHNV and CDR2 YYDKDF (reference sequence). The CDR3 DNA follows: TGTGCCACCAGCAGAGAGGGCCCGAGGACTAGCACAGATACGCAGCATTTT. Its protein is CATSREGPRTSTDTQHF.

This clonotype was picked up a small number of times. V gene TRBV20-1 combines with J gene TRBJ1-2; possible D gene TRBD1, 5 bases. Trimming left V 0 bases short and J 6 bases short, with 11 bases between. This CDR3 is built from 13 residues. Germline-derived CDR1 and CDR2 are DFQATT and SNEGSKA (reference sequence). DNA for the CDR3: TGCAGTGCTAGAGATAACATAGGGGATGGCTACACCTTC. Amino acids: CSARDNIGDGYTF.

This clonotype was detected ten times or more. The chain employs TRBV7-8 and TRBJ2-3; 11 nucleotides line up with TRBD1. The V gene's germline CDR1 is SGHVS and CDR2 FQNEAQ. Trimming at V came to 3 bases and at J to 6 bases, leaving 8 bases not matched to a gene. This CDR3 has 16 amino acids. The CDR3 loop reads CASSFVAGQGVDTQYF. The CDR3 DNA follows: TGTGCCAGCAGCTTCGTTGCGGGACAGGGGGTTGATACGCAGTATTTT.

This clonotype was recorded at least ten times. The chain links TRBV5-1 to TRBJ1-2; tentatively, D is TRBD1 (6 bases). Trimming removed 0 bases at V and 4 bases at J, with 10 bases between. CDR1 and CDR2 from the germline V gene are SGHRS and YFSETQ. This CDR3 is built from 14 residues. The CDR3 DNA reads TGCGCCAGCAGCTTGGAGGGGGACGTCTATGGCTACACCTTC. Its translation: CASSLEGDVYGYTF. The whole variable domain, filled in from reference TRBV5-1 and TRBJ1-2, reads KAGVTQTPRYLIKTRGQQVTLSCSPISGHRSVSWYQQTPGQGLQFLFEYFSETQRNKGNFPGRFSGRQFSNSRSEMNVSTLELGDSALYLCASSLEGDVYGYTFGSGTRLTVV.

To note about this clonotype: Given a much more abundant clone one base away, this may be a read error. The chain links TRBV4-1 to TRBJ2-7; a possible D gene is TRBD1 (5 bases). The CDR3 contains 14 residues. Per germline, CDR1 MGHRA and CDR2 YSYEKL. The CDR3 region is CASSPSRDSSERYF. CDR3 in DNA: TGCGCCAGCAGCCCCAGCAGGGATTCGAGCGAGCGGTACTTC.

This clonotype was counted many times. This chain joins TRBV13 and TRBJ2-1, with 13 bases fitting TRBD2. J lost 5 bases, V lost 1 base, and 2 bases had no gene match. The V gene's germline CDR1 is PRHDT and CDR2 FYEKMQ (reference sequence). This CDR3 has 16 residues. CDR3 sequence: CASSLEGTSGNNEQFF. The CDR3 region has the DNA TGTGCCAGCAGCTTAGAGGGGACTAGCGGGAACAATGAGCAGTTCTTC.

The sample holds many counts of this clonotype. This CDR3 reads CASSSIPGQGEAFF. The CDR3 bases are TGTGCCAGCAGTTCTATACCGGGACAGGGTGAAGCTTTCTTT. J is TRBJ1-1 and V is TRBV12-3 or TRBV12-4; 9 bases align to TRBD1. Germline trimming cut 4 bases from V and 7 bases from J; bases unmatched to any gene: 7. The CDR3 loop spans 14 amino acids.

This clonotype has a count of ten or more. The genes are TRBV5-1 and TRBJ2-3; 12 bases line up with TRBD1. The CDR3 is 17 residues long. Germline CDR1 SGHRS, CDR2 YFSETQ. Unmatched junction bases numbered 11, after V lost 4 bases and J lost 5 bases. CDR3 sequence reads: CASSTGGTGGRVDTQYF. In DNA form, the CDR3 reads TGCGCCAGCAGCACAGGAGGGACAGGGGGCAGGGTAGATACGCAGTATTTT. Filled out from reference TRBV5-1 and TRBJ2-3, the complete variable domain reads KAGVTQTPRYLIKTRGQQVTLSCSPISGHRSVSWYQQTPGQGLQFLFEYFSETQRNKGNFPGRFSGRQFSNSRSEMNVSTLELGDSALYLCASSTGGTGGRVDTQYFGPGTRLTVL.

This clonotype was recorded at least ten times. The V gene is TRBV3-1, the J gene TRBJ2-3; 8 bases are shared with TRBD2. This CDR3 has 15 residues. J lost 6 bases, V lost 4 bases, and 9 bases had no gene match. CDR1 and CDR2 (germline): LGHDT, YNNKEL (reference sequence). The CDR3 sequence is CASSPFVGGADTQYF. CDR3 sequence (DNA): TGTGCCAGCAGCCCCTTCGTCGGGGGGGCCGATACGCAGTATTTT.